This TCR beta chain originates from a study of blood T cell repertoires in COVID-19 (dated by TCRdb to about 2020). Background on the whole study: The collaborator samples originated in the United States, Italy and Spain and spanned the acute and convalescent phases of COVID-19. Where HLA class I and class II types were available, the types were taken from metadata supplied by the sample provider, not from assay-based typing. The prospective study material was composed of cDNA or gDNA derived from T cells, B-cell-depleted T cells, or PBMCs. Nearly every sample came with metadata listing a de-identified subject ID, COVID-19 status, age in years and sex. The repertoires were made available in a free public database intended to serve as a resource for research on the immune response to SARS-CoV-2. The samples were drawn from the first 160 participants of the ongoing ImmuneRACE study and from over 950 subjects provided by 6 global collaborators. Subjects who had been exposed to COVID-19, were actively infected with it, or had recovered from it provided the deeply sampled blood TCRbeta repertoires that made up the dataset.

From a lookup of the germline V gene (reference sequence), CDR1 and CDR2 are LNHDA and SQIVND. From the cysteine through the phenylalanine, the CDR3 covers 15 amino acids. Solely the CDR3 DNA is kept, with 45 bases framed from the first base. V is clipped by 5 bases and J by 3 bases, and the sequence between their germline boundaries is 16 bases long. The collaborating institutions used their own protocols to collect whole blood in K2EDTA tubes. For TCRbeta analysis, collaborators shipped samples in one of three forms: frozen whole blood, isolated PBMCs, or DNA extracted from either of those sample types. TCRbeta CDR3 regions were amplified from genomic DNA using the immunoSEQ Assay, a bias-controlled multiplex PCR. Per the original workflow: Nucleated cell counts per sample were estimated from amplification of reference gene primers within the assay. Sequence reads were collapsed and filtered to measure the absolute abundance of every unique TCRbeta CDR3 rearrangement. Productive Simpson clonality was computed per sample as the square root of Simpson's diversity index over productive rearrangements. TCRdb holds this immuneACCESS table with in-frame rearrangements only. Some clones are missing; in checked studies, unresolved V genes explain under half, and the rest has no known cause. Clonal size and the V and J genes are those of that table, whereas D and trimming came from the DNA. This sample is represented by some 150,000 clones; roughly nine tenths of them were singletons. In total, the top ten clones hold about 1.5% of the sample.

The research as a whole found: How much clinical and demographic metadata was included differed by source and by participant, and the metadata was provided uncurated.

Turning to this clone: The antigen this receptor binds is unknown. No per-base quality is available; no much larger clone lies one base away.

Recombination linked TRBV19 to TRBJ1-1; TRBD1 is a possible D gene, resting on 6 matching bases. The sequenced sample was peripheral blood. This TCR was sampled from a human donor in a cohort sampled during active COVID-19. The CDR3 reads as follows: CASSLGGPGDTEAFF. The nucleotides read TGTGCCAGTAGTTTAGGGGGGCCGGGTGACACTGAAGCTTTCTTT.